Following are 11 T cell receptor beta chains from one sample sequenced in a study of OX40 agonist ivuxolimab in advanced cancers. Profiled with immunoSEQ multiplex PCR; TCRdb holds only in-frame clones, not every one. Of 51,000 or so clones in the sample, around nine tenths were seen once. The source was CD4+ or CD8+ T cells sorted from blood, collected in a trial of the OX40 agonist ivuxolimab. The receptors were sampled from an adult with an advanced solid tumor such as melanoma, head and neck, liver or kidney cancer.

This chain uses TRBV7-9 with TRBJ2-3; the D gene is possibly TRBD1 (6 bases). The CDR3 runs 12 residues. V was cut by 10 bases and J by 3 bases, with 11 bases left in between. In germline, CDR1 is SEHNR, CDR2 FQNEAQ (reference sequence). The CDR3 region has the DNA TGTGCCAATGAGCAGGGGACAGATACGCAGTATTTT. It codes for CANEQGTDTQYF. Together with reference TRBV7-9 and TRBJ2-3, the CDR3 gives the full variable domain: DTGVSQNPRHKITKRGQNVTFRCDPISEHNRLYWYRQTLGQGPEFLTYFQNEAQLEKSRLLSDRFSAERPKGSFSTLEIQRTEQGDSAMYLCANEQGTDTQYFGPGTRLTVL.

CDR3 loop: CASSLGARTGELFF. For the CDR3, the DNA is TGCGCCAGCAGCTTGGGGGCTAGGACCGGGGAGCTGTTTTTT. This chain joins TRBV5-1 and TRBJ2-2; D remains unclear. This CDR3 comprises 14 residues. Trimming left V 0 bases short and J 5 bases short, with 8 bases between. Germline V lookup: CDR1 SGHRS, CDR2 YFSETQ.

The CDR3 protein is CASSIRQGYEQFF. CDR3 DNA sequence: TGCGCCAGCAGCATCCGACAGGGCTATGAGCAGTTCTTC. The rearrangement links TRBV4-1 to TRBJ2-1; 7 bases are shared with TRBD1. CDR3 length equals 13 residues. Germline-derived CDR1 and CDR2 are MGHRA and YSYEKL. After removal of 5 bases from V and 8 bases from J, the junction contained 6 bases not matched to a gene.

The CDR3 DNA follows: TGCGCCAGCAGCCAAATTGACAGGGGACCACAGCCCCAGCATTTT. Its protein is CASSQIDRGPQPQHF. This chain connects TRBV4-1 to TRBJ1-5; 8 bases match TRBD1. The germline V gene has CDR1 MGHRA and CDR2 YSYEKL. The CDR3 runs to 15 residues. Germline trimming cut 2 bases from V and 7 bases from J; bases unmatched to any gene: 7.

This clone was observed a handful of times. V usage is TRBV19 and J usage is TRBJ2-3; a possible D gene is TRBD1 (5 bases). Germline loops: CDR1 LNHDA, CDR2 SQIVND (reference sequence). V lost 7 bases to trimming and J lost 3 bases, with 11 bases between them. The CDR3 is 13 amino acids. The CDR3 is CASKKGSTDTQYF. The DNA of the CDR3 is TGTGCCAGTAAAAAGGGGTCAACAGATACGCAGTATTTT.

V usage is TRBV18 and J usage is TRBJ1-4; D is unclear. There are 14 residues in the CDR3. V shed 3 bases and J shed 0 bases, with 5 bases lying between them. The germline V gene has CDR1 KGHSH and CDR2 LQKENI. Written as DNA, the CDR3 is TGTGCCAGCTCACCGTCGGCAACTAATGAAAAACTGTTTTTT. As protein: CASSPSATNEKLFF.

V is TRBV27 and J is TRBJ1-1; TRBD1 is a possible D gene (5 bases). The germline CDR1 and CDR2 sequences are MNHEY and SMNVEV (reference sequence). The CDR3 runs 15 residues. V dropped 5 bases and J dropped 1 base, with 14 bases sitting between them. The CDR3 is CASSQTGLRNTEAFF. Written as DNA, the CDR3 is TGTGCCAGCAGTCAGACGGGACTGAGGAACACTGAAGCTTTCTTT.

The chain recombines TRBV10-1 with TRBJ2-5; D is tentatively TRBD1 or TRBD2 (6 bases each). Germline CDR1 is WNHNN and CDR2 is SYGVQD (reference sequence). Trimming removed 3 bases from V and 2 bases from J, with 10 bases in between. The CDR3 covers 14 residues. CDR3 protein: CASSDGGLQETQYF. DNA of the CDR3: TGCGCCAGCAGTGATGGGGGGCTGCAAGAGACCCAGTACTTC.

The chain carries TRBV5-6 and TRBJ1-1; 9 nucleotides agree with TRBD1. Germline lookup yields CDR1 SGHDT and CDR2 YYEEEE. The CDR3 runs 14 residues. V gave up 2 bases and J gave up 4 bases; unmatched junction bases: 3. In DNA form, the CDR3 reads TGTGCCAGCAGCTTCGGGACAGGGATCACTGAAGCTTTCTTT. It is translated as CASSFGTGITEAFF.

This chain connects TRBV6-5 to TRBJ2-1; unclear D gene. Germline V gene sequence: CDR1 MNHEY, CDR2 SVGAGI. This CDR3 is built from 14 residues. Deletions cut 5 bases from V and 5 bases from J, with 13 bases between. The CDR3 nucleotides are TGTGCCAGCAGTCCCGAAAGGACCAACAATGAGCAGTTCTTC. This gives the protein CASSPERTNNEQFF.

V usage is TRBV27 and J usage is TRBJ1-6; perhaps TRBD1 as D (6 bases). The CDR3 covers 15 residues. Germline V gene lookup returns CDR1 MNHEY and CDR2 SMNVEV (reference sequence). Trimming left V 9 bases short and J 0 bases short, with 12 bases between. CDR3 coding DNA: TGTGCCAGAAGGACAGAGAGCTCCTATAATTCACCCCTCCACTTT. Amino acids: CARRTESSYNSPLHF.